Below, 29 T cell receptor beta chains from the same sample are listed, as sequenced in a study of shared clonotypes between healthy human individuals. Sequencing used immunoSEQ multiplex PCR; TCRdb keeps in-frame clones, though not all of them. The top ten hold over 9.5% of the sample, which has more than 150,000 clones, 65% to 70% seen once. Sequences were obtained from memory CD4+ T cells sorted from blood. As to subset: CD45RA-negative fraction. The receptors originated from a young man in good health.

The V call is TRBV27, the J call TRBJ2-5; 9 nucleotides align to TRBD1. V lost 5 bases to trimming and J lost 2 bases; unmatched junction nucleotides: 9. The CDR3 runs to 16 residues. In germline, CDR1 is MNHEY, CDR2 SMNVEV (reference sequence). This CDR3 is CASSVNRGRGQETQYF. Written as DNA, the CDR3 is TGTGCCAGCAGTGTTAACAGGGGGCGCGGGCAAGAGACCCAGTACTTC.

Comments on this clone: The germline gene is not matched at one end of the junction; a read error may be the cause. This chain connects TRBV9 to TRBJ2-2, with TRBD2 matching 8 bases. Looked up from germline, CDR1 is SGDLS and CDR2 is YYNGEE. The CDR3 contains 14 residues. CDR3 region: CASSLSGNAGELFF. DNA of the CDR3: TGTGCCAGCAGCCTTAGCGGGAACGCCGGGGAGCTGTTTTTT.

This chain connects TRBV6-1 to TRBJ2-7; either TRBD1 or TRBD2 may supply D (7 bases each). This CDR3 has 16 amino acids. Germline V CDR1 and CDR2: MNHNS, SASEGT. Trimming left V 1 base short and J 5 bases short, with 18 bases between. CDR3 nucleotide sequence: TGTGCCAGCAGTGAAGAGTTGGGAGGGGGCTTAAACGAGCAGTACTTC. Its protein product is CASSEELGGGLNEQYF.

V usage is TRBV5-1 and J usage is TRBJ1-4, with 9 bases matching TRBD1. This CDR3 is built from 16 residues. From germline, CDR1 is SGHRS and CDR2 YFSETQ. With V trimmed by 3 bases and J by 11 bases, 14 bases remained unmatched. The CDR3 coding sequence is TGCGCCAGCAGCTGGAATCCTACAGGGGGCGGTGGGAAACTGTTTTTT. As protein: CASSWNPTGGGGKLFF.

V usage is TRBV19 and J usage is TRBJ2-7; D ambiguous. The CDR3 consists of 15 residues. V lost 3 bases and J 3 bases, leaving 15 bases between the germline ends. Germline assignment: CDR1 LNHDA and CDR2 SQIVND (reference sequence). CDR3: CASSINLEVNYEQYF. DNA of the CDR3: TGTGCCAGTAGTATTAACCTCGAGGTCAACTACGAGCAGTACTTC.

This chain links TRBV28 with TRBJ2-5; D remains unclear. Trimming took off 2 bases at V and 3 bases at J, with 10 bases between the two ends. The CDR3 loop spans 14 amino acids. Per the germline V gene, CDR1 is MDHEN and CDR2 is SYDVKM. CDR3 in amino acids: CASSLRSGEETQYF. The CDR3 nucleotides read TGTGCCAGCAGTTTAAGGAGTGGCGAAGAGACCCAGTACTTC.

V and J are TRBV5-6 and TRBJ1-1; 8 nucleotides line up with TRBD1. This CDR3 is built from 13 residues. V lost 4 bases, J lost 7 bases, and 6 bases stayed unmatched. Germline-derived CDR1 and CDR2 are SGHDT and YYEEEE. As DNA, the CDR3 is TGTGCCAGCAGCCGGACAGGGCTGGGTGAAGCTTTCTTT. This codes for CASSRTGLGEAFF.

This clone was observed a handful of times. This sequence joins TRBV19 and TRBJ2-4; D is perhaps TRBD2 (5 bases). Germline CDR1 is LNHDA and CDR2 is SQIVND (reference sequence). V gave up 7 bases and J gave up 3 bases, with 16 bases separating them. The CDR3 loop spans 15 amino acids. This chain's CDR3 is CASTRGWLGKNIQYF. CDR3 coding DNA: TGTGCCAGTACGAGAGGGTGGCTCGGCAAAAACATTCAGTACTTC.

This clone was observed a handful of times. V gene TRBV2 combines with J gene TRBJ2-5, with D perhaps TRBD1 or TRBD2 (6 bases each). This CDR3 is built from 13 residues. Looked up from germline, CDR1 is SNHLY and CDR2 is FYNNEI. CDR3 in amino acids: CAPRRGSGETQYF. The CDR3, as DNA: TGTGCTCCCCGGAGGGGGTCTGGGGAGACCCAGTACTTC.

V gene TRBV7-7 combines with J gene TRBJ2-1; weak D call: TRBD1 (6 bases). The CDR3 has 14 residues. V lost 5 bases and J 6 bases, leaving 14 bases between the germline ends. Per the germline V gene, CDR1 is SSHAT and CDR2 is FNYEAQ (reference sequence). CDR3 DNA sequence: TGTGCCAGCAGCCCCGGGACAACTTCCAATGAGCAGTTCTTC. Protein product: CASSPGTTSNEQFF.

The chain links TRBV10-2 to TRBJ2-4; perhaps TRBD2 as D (6 bases). The CDR3 is 20 amino acids. V was cut by 2 bases and J by 0 bases, with 23 bases left in between. CDR1 is WSHSY and CDR2 is SAAADI in the germline V gene. CDR3 protein: CASSELPGGANSLAKNIQYF. As DNA, the CDR3 is TGCGCCAGCAGTGAGCTTCCCGGCGGGGCGAACTCACTAGCCAAAAACATTCAGTACTTC.

The chain carries TRBV27 and TRBJ2-5; 7 nucleotides agree with TRBD1. V lost 8 bases to trimming and J lost 5 bases; unmatched junction nucleotides: 14. The germline CDR1 and CDR2 sequences are MNHEY and SMNVEV (reference sequence). The CDR3 length is 15 residues. The CDR3 bases are TGTGCCAGCCGGCTAGGGACAGCGCCGTTTGAGACCCAGTACTTC. Translated: CASRLGTAPFETQYF.

The rearrangement links TRBV19 to TRBJ2-1; 7 bases match TRBD2. Trimming removed 6 bases from V and 5 bases from J; junction bases left unmatched: 7. The CDR3 length is 14 residues. Germline CDR1 LNHDA, CDR2 SQIVND (reference sequence). The CDR3, as DNA: TGTGCCAGTAGGTCACCGGGAGGTCACAATGAGCAGTTCTTC. The encoded protein is CASRSPGGHNEQFF.

This chain joins TRBV18 and TRBJ2-2; D unclear. Germline V gene lookup returns CDR1 KGHSH and CDR2 LQKENI. The germline V and J ends were trimmed by 5 bases and 4 bases, with 5 bases remaining between them. The CDR3 runs 12 residues. The CDR3 is CASSSSTGELFF. The CDR3 DNA reads as TGTGCCAGCTCAAGCAGCACCGGGGAGCTGTTTTTT.

This rearrangement joins TRBV28 to TRBJ2-3; TRBD2 matches 11 bases. CDR3 length: 15 amino acids. Germline V CDR1 and CDR2: MDHEN, SYDVKM. Unmatched junction bases numbered 9, after V lost 6 bases and J lost 7 bases. For the CDR3, the DNA is TGTGCCAGCAGCTCAACTAGCGGGAGTGTTTATACGCAGTATTTT. Its protein product is CASSSTSGSVYTQYF.

This clone was counted a single time. V and J are TRBV6-1 and TRBJ1-3; D gene uncertain. V was clipped by 8 bases and J by 0 bases, with 8 bases between them. CDR1 is MNHNS, CDR2 SASEGT, per germline. The CDR3 is made up of 13 amino acids. Here the CDR3 DNA reads TGTGCCAGCCGGCCGATCTCTGGAAACACCATATATTTT. Encoded protein: CASRPISGNTIYF.

The genes are TRBV15 and TRBJ1-2, with 9 positions matching TRBD1. Germline V lookup: CDR1 LNHNV, CDR2 YYDKDF (reference sequence). With V trimmed by 4 bases and J by 8 bases, 8 bases remained unmatched. CDR3 length: 14 residues. Here the CDR3 reads CATSTRTTGGGYTF. CDR3 bases: TGTGCCACCAGCACCCGAACCACAGGGGGCGGCTACACCTTC.

V and J are TRBV6-5 and TRBJ1-4; D is perhaps TRBD1 (5 bases). CDR3 length: 15 amino acids. Trimming stripped 0 bases from V and 2 bases from J, with 7 bases between. Germline CDR1 is MNHEY and CDR2 is SVGAGI. In nucleotides, the CDR3 is TGTGCCAGCAGTTACTCGGCAGGGACTAATGAAAAACTGTTTTTT. Amino acids: CASSYSAGTNEKLFF.

Only a few counts were recorded for this clone. This chain connects TRBV11-2 to TRBJ1-2; tentative D call: TRBD1 (5 bases). Trimming pared 0 bases from V and 1 base from J, leaving 9 bases between. This CDR3 comprises 15 residues. The germline V gene encodes CDR1 SGHAT and CDR2 FQNNGV. The chain's CDR3 is CASSLERGGNYGYTF. DNA of the CDR3: TGTGCCAGCAGCTTAGAGAGGGGCGGTAACTATGGCTACACCTTC.

The chain employs TRBV11-3 and TRBJ2-1; TRBD1 matches 8 bases. Unmatched junction bases numbered 3, after V lost 3 bases and J lost 2 bases. The CDR3 consists of 15 residues. The V gene's germline CDR1 is SGHNT and CDR2 YENEEA. CDR3 amino acids: CASSFRQGPYNEQFF. The CDR3 DNA is TGTGCCAGCAGCTTCCGACAGGGGCCCTACAATGAGCAGTTCTTC. Full variable domain (outside the CDR3, taken from reference TRBV11-3 and TRBJ2-1): EAGVVQSPRYKIIEKKQPVAFWCNPISGHNTLYWYLQNLGQGPELLIRYENEEAVDDSQLPKDRFSAERLKGVDSTLKIQPAELGDSAVYLCASSFRQGPYNEQFFGPGTRLTVL.

The chain joins TRBV11-2 to TRBJ2-3, with 11 nucleotides matching TRBD2. This CDR3 is 16 amino acids long. CDR1 and CDR2 (germline): SGHAT, FQNNGV. Germline trimming cut 5 bases from V and 2 bases from J; bases unmatched to any gene: 6. For the CDR3, the DNA is TGTGCCAGCAGCCCGATGACTAGCGGGACCACAGATACGCAGTATTTT. This sequence encodes CASSPMTSGTTDTQYF.

This sequence joins TRBV28 and TRBJ2-6; D is undetermined. Germline V lookup: CDR1 MDHEN, CDR2 SYDVKM. This CDR3 is built from 13 residues. V was shortened by 7 bases and J by 0 bases, with 4 bases between the two germline ends. CDR3 sequence: CASTASGANVLTF. The CDR3 DNA reads as TGTGCCAGCACAGCCTCTGGGGCCAACGTCCTGACTTTC.

Many counts were recorded for this clone. The V and J genes are TRBV7-3 and TRBJ2-1; D remains unclear. The CDR3 contains 13 residues. Trimming shortened V by 1 base and J by 10 bases, and 11 bases separated the two germline ends. Germline V gene data show CDR1 as SGHTA and CDR2 as FQGTGA. The CDR3 bases are TGTGCCAGCAGCTTAAGGCCTCGGCGGGAGCAGTTCTTC. Translation: CASSLRPRREQFF. The complete variable domain, with remaining parts taken from reference TRBV7-3 and TRBJ2-1, reads GAGVSQTPSNKVTEKGKYVELRCDPISGHTALYWYRQSLGQGPEFLIYFQGTGAADDSGLPNDRFFAVRPEGSVSTLKIQRTERGDSAVYLCASSLRPRREQFFGPGTRLTVL.

This sequence joins TRBV29-1 and TRBJ2-3; 8 bases line up with TRBD1. The CDR3 extends over 14 amino acids. V shed 8 bases, J shed 5 bases, and the junction held 12 bases outside the gene matches. Germline lookup yields CDR1 SQVTM and CDR2 ANQGSEA. This CDR3 reads CSSRRDRSVDTQYF. The CDR3 DNA sequence: TGCAGCTCCCGCCGGGACAGGAGTGTAGATACGCAGTATTTT.

V usage is TRBV29-1 and J usage is TRBJ2-3, with TRBD1 as a possible D gene (6 bases). V lost 7 bases, J lost 3 bases, and 23 bases lay in between. The CDR3 totals 16 residues. Germline lookup yields CDR1 SQVTM and CDR2 ANQGSEA. The CDR3: CSASTGLRFDTDTQYF. The CDR3 nucleotides are TGCAGCGCCTCGACAGGTCTGAGGTTTGATACAGATACGCAGTATTTT.

The CDR3 is CASSQDLGISGNTIYF. The CDR3 nucleotides are TGCGCCAGCAGCCAAGATCTGGGTATCTCCGGAAACACCATATATTTT. The J gene is TRBJ1-3, the V gene TRBV4-3, with D uncertain. V lost 0 bases, J lost 4 bases, and 13 bases lay in between. CDR3 length equals 16 residues. The germline gives CDR1 LGHNA, CDR2 YSLEER.

This chain joins TRBV25-1 and TRBJ2-1; a weak D match, TRBD2 (5 bases). The germline V gene has CDR1 MGHDK and CDR2 SYGVNS. The CDR3 spans 14 residues. The V end lost 6 bases, the J end lost 4 bases, and 13 bases lay between the germline ends. CDR3 nucleotides: TGTGCCAGCAGAGCCTTTAGCGCGTACAATGAGCAGTTCTTC. This gives the protein CASRAFSAYNEQFF.

This chain links TRBV2 with TRBJ2-5; the match to TRBD2 covers 9 bases. The CDR3 loop spans 16 amino acids. The germline CDR1 and CDR2 sequences are SNHLY and FYNNEI. Trimming at V came to 7 bases and at J to 2 bases, leaving 11 bases not matched to a gene. DNA for the CDR3: TGTGCCAGCACAAGGGCTAGCGGGATGACTCAAGAGACCCAGTACTTC. Amino acid sequence: CASTRASGMTQETQYF.

The J gene is TRBJ2-5, the V gene TRBV5-1; D is uncertain. V lost 2 bases and J 4 bases, leaving 9 bases between the germline ends. Germline-derived CDR1 and CDR2 are SGHRS and YFSETQ. The CDR3 consists of 13 residues. The CDR3 bases are TGCGCCAGCAGCTTTTTTTCGGTAGAGACCCAGTACTTC. Its protein is CASSFFSVETQYF.